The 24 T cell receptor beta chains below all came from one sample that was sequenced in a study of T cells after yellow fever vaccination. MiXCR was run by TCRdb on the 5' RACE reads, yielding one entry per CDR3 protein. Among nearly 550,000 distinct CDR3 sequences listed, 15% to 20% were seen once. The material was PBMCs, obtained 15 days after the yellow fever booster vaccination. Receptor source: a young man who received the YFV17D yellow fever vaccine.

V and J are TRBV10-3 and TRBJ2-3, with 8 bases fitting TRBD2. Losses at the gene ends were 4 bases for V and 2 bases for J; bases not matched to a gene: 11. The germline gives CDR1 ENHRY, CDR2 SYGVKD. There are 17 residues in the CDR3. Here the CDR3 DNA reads TGTGCCATCAGTGGGGATAATCAGCGGGGGAACACAGATACGCAGTATTTT. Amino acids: CAISGDNQRGNTDTQYF.

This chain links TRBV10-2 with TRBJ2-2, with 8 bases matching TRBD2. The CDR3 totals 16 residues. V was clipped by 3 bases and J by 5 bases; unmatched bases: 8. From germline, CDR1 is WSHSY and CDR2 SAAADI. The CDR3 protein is CASSDLAAGGTGELFF. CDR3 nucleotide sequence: TGCGCCAGCAGTGATCTAGCGGCGGGAGGTACCGGGGAGCTGTTTTTT.

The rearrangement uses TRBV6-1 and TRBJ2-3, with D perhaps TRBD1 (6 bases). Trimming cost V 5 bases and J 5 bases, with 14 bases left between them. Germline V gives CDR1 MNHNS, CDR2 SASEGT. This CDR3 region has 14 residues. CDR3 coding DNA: TGTGCCAGCAGTCCCTCAGGGGCGGGAGATACGCAGTATTTT. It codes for CASSPSGAGDTQYF.

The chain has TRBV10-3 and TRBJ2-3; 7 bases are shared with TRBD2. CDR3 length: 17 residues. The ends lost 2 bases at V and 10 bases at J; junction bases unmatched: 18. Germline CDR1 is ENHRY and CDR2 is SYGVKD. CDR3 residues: CAISEPDGAGRGFAQYF. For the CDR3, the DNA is TGTGCCATCAGTGAGCCCGATGGAGCGGGAAGGGGCTTTGCGCAGTATTTT.

The CDR3 spells CASSHPGGYEQYF. The CDR3 nucleotides read TGTGCCAGCAGCCACCCAGGGGGATACGAGCAGTACTTC. V usage is TRBV3-1 and J usage is TRBJ2-7, with 7 bases lining up with TRBD1. The J segment lost 4 bases and the V segment lost 3 bases, leaving 3 bases of the junction unmatched. Germline CDR1 is LGHDT and CDR2 is YNNKEL (reference sequence). The CDR3 has 13 residues.

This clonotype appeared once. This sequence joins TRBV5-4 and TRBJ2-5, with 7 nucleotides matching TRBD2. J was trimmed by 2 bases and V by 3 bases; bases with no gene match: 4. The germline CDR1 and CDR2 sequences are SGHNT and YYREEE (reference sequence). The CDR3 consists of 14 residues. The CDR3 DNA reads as TGTGCCAGCAGCTATGGGCGGGGGCAAGAGACCCAGTACTTC. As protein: CASSYGRGQETQYF.

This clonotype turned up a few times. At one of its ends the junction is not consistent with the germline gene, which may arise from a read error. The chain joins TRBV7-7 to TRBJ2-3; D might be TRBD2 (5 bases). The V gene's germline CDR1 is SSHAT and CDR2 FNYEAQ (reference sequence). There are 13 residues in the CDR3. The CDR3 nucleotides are TGTGCTAGCAGCTTAGGACGGGGAGATACGCAGTATTTT. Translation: CASSLGRGDTQYF. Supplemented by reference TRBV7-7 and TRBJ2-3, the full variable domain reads GAGVSQSPRYKVTKRGQDVTLRCDPISSHATLYWYQQALGQGPEFLTYFNYEAQPDKSGLPSDRFSAERPEGSISTLTIQRTEQRDSAMYRCASSLGRGDTQYFGPGTRLTVL.

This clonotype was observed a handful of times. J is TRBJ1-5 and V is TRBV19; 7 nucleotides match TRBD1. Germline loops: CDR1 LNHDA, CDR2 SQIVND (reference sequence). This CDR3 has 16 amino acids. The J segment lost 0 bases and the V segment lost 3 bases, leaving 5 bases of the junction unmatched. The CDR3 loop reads CASSIEGAYSNQPQHF. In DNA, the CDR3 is TGTGCCAGTAGTATTGAGGGGGCCTATAGCAATCAGCCCCAGCATTTT.

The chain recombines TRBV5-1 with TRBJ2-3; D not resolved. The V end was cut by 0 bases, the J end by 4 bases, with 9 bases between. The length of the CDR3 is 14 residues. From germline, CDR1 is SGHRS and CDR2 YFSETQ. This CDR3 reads CASSLGSVADTQYF. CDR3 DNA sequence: TGCGCCAGCAGCTTGGGCAGCGTGGCAGATACGCAGTATTTT.

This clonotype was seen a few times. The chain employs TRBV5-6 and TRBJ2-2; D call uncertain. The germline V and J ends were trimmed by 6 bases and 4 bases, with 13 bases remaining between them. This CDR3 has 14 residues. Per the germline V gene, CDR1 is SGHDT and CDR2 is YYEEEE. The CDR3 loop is CASTALIGTGELFF. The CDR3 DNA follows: TGTGCCAGCACAGCTCTAATAGGCACCGGGGAGCTGTTTTTT.

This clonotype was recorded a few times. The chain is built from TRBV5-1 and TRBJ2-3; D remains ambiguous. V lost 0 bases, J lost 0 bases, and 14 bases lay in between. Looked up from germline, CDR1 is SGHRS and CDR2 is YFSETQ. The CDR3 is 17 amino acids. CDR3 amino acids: CASSLEPPGTSTDTQYF. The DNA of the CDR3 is TGCGCCAGCAGCTTGGAGCCCCCGGGCACTAGCACAGATACGCAGTATTTT. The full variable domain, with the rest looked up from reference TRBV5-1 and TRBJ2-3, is KAGVTQTPRYLIKTRGQQVTLSCSPISGHRSVSWYQQTPGQGLQFLFEYFSETQRNKGNFPGRFSGRQFSNSRSEMNVSTLELGDSALYLCASSLEPPGTSTDTQYFGPGTRLTVL.

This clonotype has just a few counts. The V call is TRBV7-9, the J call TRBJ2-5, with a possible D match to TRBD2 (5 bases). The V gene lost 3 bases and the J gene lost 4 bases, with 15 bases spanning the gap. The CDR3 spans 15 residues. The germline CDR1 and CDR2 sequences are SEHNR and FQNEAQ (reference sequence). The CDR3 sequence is CASSFDEGFGETQYF. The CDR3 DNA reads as TGTGCCAGCAGCTTTGACGAGGGCTTCGGAGAGACCCAGTACTTC.

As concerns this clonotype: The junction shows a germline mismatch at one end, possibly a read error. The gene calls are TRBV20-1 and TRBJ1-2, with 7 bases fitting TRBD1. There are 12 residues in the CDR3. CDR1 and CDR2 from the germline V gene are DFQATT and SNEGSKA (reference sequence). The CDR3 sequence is CSARDRQGEVFF. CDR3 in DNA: TGCAGTGCTAGAGATCGGCAGGGGGAGGTCTTCTTC.

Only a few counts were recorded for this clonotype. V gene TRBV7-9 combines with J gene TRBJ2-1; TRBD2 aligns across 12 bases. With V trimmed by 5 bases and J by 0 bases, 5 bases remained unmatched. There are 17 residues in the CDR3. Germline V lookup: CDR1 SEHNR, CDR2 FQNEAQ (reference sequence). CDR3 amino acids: CASSIGLAGSSYNEQFF. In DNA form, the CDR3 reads TGTGCCAGCAGCATTGGACTAGCGGGAAGCTCCTACAATGAGCAGTTCTTC.

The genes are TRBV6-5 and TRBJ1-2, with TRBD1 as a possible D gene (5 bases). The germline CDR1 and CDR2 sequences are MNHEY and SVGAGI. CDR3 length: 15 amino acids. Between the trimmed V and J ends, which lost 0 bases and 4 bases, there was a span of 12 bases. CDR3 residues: CASSYSLGHGYGYTF. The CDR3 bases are TGTGCCAGCAGTTACTCGTTGGGGCATGGCTATGGCTACACCTTC.

The CDR3 is CSARGARGGYEKLFF. The CDR3 nucleotides read TGCAGTGCTAGAGGGGCCAGGGGGGGCTATGAAAAACTGTTTTTT. The genes are TRBV20-1 and TRBJ1-4; TRBD1 agrees at 7 bases. V lost 1 base to trimming and J lost 6 bases; unmatched junction nucleotides: 8. CDR3 length equals 15 residues. Germline loops: CDR1 DFQATT, CDR2 SNEGSKA (reference sequence).

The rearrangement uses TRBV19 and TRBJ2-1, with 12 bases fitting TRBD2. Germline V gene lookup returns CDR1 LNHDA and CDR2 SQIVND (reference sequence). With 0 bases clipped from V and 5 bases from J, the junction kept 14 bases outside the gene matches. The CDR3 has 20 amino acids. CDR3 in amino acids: CASSIDLWASGRGGHNEQFF. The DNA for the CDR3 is TGTGCCAGTAGTATAGATCTTTGGGCTAGCGGGAGGGGTGGACACAATGAGCAGTTCTTC.

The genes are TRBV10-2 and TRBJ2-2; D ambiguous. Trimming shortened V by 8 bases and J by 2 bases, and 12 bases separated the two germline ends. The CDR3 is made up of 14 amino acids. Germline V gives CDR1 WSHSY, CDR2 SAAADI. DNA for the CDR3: TGCGCCAGCCAGAGACACCGAAACACCGGGGAGCTGTTTTTT. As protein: CASQRHRNTGELFF.

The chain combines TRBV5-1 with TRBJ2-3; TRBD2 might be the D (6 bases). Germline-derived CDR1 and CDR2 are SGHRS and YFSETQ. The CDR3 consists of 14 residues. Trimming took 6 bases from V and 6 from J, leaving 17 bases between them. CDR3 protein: CASTVGGPRDTQYF. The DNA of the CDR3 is TGCGCCAGCACTGTGGGAGGACCAAGGGATACGCAGTATTTT.

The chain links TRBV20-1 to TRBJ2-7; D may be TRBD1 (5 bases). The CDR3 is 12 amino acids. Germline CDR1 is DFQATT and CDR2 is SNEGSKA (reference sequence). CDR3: CGAVGRAYEQYF. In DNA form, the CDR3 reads TGCGGAGCAGTTGGCAGGGCGTACGAGCAGTACTTC.

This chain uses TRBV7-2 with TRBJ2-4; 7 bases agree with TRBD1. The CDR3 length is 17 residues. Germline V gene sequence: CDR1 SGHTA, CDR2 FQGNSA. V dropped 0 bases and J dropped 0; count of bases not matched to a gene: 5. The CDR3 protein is CASSLAGQVLAKNIQYF. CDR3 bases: TGTGCCAGCAGCTTAGCCGGACAGGTGTTAGCCAAAAACATTCAGTACTTC. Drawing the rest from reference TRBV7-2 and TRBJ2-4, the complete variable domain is GAGVSQSPSNKVTEKGKDVELRCDPISGHTALYWYRQSLGQGLEFLIYFQGNSAPDKSGLPSDRFSAERTGGSVSTLTIQRTQQEDSAVYLCASSLAGQVLAKNIQYFGAGTRLSVL.

The CDR3 is CASSLGALGDTQYF. For the CDR3, the DNA is TGTGCCAGCAGTTTAGGTGCGCTGGGGGATACGCAGTATTTT. The chain carries TRBV12-3 or TRBV12-4 and TRBJ2-3; no clear D. V dropped 1 base and J dropped 6 bases, with 11 bases sitting between them. This CDR3 spans 14 amino acids.

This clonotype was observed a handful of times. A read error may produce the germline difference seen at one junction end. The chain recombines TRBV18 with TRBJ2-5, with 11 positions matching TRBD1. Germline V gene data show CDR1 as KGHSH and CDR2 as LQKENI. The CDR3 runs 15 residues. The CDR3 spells CASSAPGQGGETQYF. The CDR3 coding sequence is TGTGCCAGCTCAGCACCGGGACAGGGGGGCGAGACCCAGTACTTC.

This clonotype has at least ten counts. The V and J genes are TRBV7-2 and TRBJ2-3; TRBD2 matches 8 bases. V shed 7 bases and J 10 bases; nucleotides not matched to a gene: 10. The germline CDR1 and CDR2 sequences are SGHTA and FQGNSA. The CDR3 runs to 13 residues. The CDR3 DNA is TGTGCCAGCAACCTCGGGGGGGGGGAGGCGCAGTATTTT. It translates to CASNLGGGEAQYF.